Each of the 20 T cell receptor beta chains below was sequenced from the same sample in a study of T cell changes during pregnancy in multiple sclerosis. Clones were sequenced by immunoSEQ multiplex PCR, and TCRdb holds only the in-frame ones, with some missing. This sample has about 29,000 clones, with 70% to 90% found just once. Material: CD8+ T cells from peripheral blood mononuclear cells, obtained after pregnancy. The receptors here all came from a female donor with multiple sclerosis, enrolled in a pregnancy study.

This clone has only a few counts. The rearrangement links TRBV4-1 to TRBJ2-7; 7 nucleotides line up with TRBD2. This CDR3 is 13 amino acids long. Germline CDR1 reads MGHRA; CDR2 reads YSYEKL. The V gene end was trimmed by 1 base and the J gene end by 3 bases; junction bases not matched to a gene: 0. DNA for the CDR3: TGCGCCAGCAGCCAAGGGGGGGGCTACGAGCAGTACTTC. Protein product: CASSQGGGYEQYF.

The chain links TRBV13 to TRBJ2-2, with D possibly TRBD2 on 5 matching bases. Germline assignment: CDR1 PRHDT and CDR2 FYEKMQ (reference sequence). V lost 0 bases and J lost 3, with 8 bases in between. The CDR3 has 15 residues. CDR3 DNA sequence: TGTGCCAGCAGCTTAGGCCGCGGGTACACCGGGGAGCTGTTTTTT. Translation: CASSLGRGYTGELFF.

The chain uses TRBV11-2 and TRBJ2-5, with D uncertain. This CDR3 spans 13 amino acids. Germline V gene data show CDR1 as SGHAT and CDR2 as FQNNGV. Trimming removed 5 bases at V and 1 base at J, with 8 bases between. The CDR3 bases are TGTGCCAGCAGCCCCCCCGGCCAAGAGACCCAGTACTTC. It encodes CASSPPGQETQYF.

The chain employs TRBV29-1 and TRBJ2-3; D is perhaps TRBD2 (6 bases). There are 13 residues in the CDR3. Germline V lookup: CDR1 SQVTM, CDR2 ANQGSEA. The V gene lost 7 bases and the J gene lost 3 bases, with 14 bases spanning the gap. In DNA, the CDR3 is TGCAGCGGCAGGGACTGGATAACAGATACGCAGTATTTT. Residues: CSGRDWITDTQYF.

The chain links TRBV29-1 to TRBJ2-7; 7 bases align to TRBD2. The germline V gene has CDR1 SQVTM and CDR2 ANQGSEA. V gave up 7 bases and J gave up 3 bases; unmatched junction bases: 3. The CDR3 is 11 residues long. The DNA of the CDR3 is TGCAGCGGGTCTAGCGGCTACGAGCAGTACTTC. Encoded protein: CSGSSGYEQYF.

Ten or more counts support this clone. The rearrangement joins TRBV4-3 to TRBJ2-7, with a possible D match to TRBD2 (5 bases). Germline CDR1 and CDR2: LGHNA and YSLEER. The CDR3 extends over 16 amino acids. V was pared by 1 base and J by 0 bases, with 13 bases between. CDR3 DNA: TGCGCCAGCAGCCAAGGGGTGGGAGACGGCTCCTACGAGCAGTACTTC. This gives the protein CASSQGVGDGSYEQYF.

The V and J genes are TRBV7-2 and TRBJ2-5, with TRBD2 matching 11 bases. The length of the CDR3 is 15 residues. Germline V gene data show CDR1 as SGHTA and CDR2 as FQGNSA. V shed 5 bases and J 4 bases; nucleotides not matched to a gene: 6. The CDR3 DNA is TGTGCCAGCAGCCCGGGACTAGCGGACTTAGAGACCCAGTACTTC. Encoded protein: CASSPGLADLETQYF.

V is TRBV6-5 and J is TRBJ2-3; 7 bases are a match to TRBD1. Trimming at V came to 6 bases and at J to 5 bases, leaving 8 bases not matched to a gene. The CDR3 sequence is 14 residues long. Per the germline V gene, CDR1 is MNHEY and CDR2 is SVGAGI. CDR3 region: CASSPRGQRDTQYF. CDR3 sequence (DNA): TGTGCCAGCAGCCCAAGGGGGCAAAGAGATACGCAGTATTTT.

The gene calls are TRBV2 and TRBJ2-5; 11 bases line up with TRBD1. The CDR3 is 17 amino acids. J was trimmed by 5 bases and V by 6 bases; bases with no gene match: 14. CDR1 and CDR2 from the germline V gene are SNHLY and FYNNEI. CDR3 sequence reads: CASSANPDRGLEETQYF. In DNA form, the CDR3 reads TGTGCCAGCAGCGCCAACCCGGACAGGGGGCTCGAGGAGACCCAGTACTTC. The variable domain in full, with the rest retrieved from reference TRBV2 and TRBJ2-5, is EPEVTQTPSHQVTQMGQEVILRCVPISNHLYFYWYRQILGQKVEFLVSFYNNEISEKSEIFDDQFSVERPDGSNFTLKIRSTKLEDSAMYFCASSANPDRGLEETQYFGPGTRLLVL.

V gene TRBV7-9 combines with J gene TRBJ1-2; TRBD1 is a possible D gene (6 bases). Germline V gene lookup returns CDR1 SEHNR and CDR2 FQNEAQ (reference sequence). With 5 bases removed from V and 0 bases from J, the gap between germline ends came to 16 bases. This CDR3 has 16 residues. As DNA, the CDR3 is TGTGCCAGCAGCCCCAGAGGGGACAACTCTAACTATGGCTACACCTTC. Protein product: CASSPRGDNSNYGYTF.

This chain links TRBV6-4 with TRBJ1-4; D not resolved. Between the trimmed V and J ends, which lost 4 bases and 7 bases, there was a span of 22 bases. The CDR3 sequence is 17 residues long. CDR1 and CDR2 from the germline V gene are MRHNA and SNTAGT. CDR3 sequence reads: CASSVVFRRGPFEKLFF. In nucleotides, the CDR3 is TGTGCCAGCAGTGTTGTTTTCAGACGAGGGCCCTTTGAAAAACTGTTTTTT.

Written as DNA, the CDR3 is TGTGCCAGCAGGACGGGACAGGGCGCGACCCAGTACTTC. It translates to CASRTGQGATQYF. This chain uses TRBV6-5 with TRBJ2-5; TRBD1 matches 9 bases. The ends lost 6 bases at V and 7 bases at J; junction bases unmatched: 6. This CDR3 spans 13 amino acids. Germline values: CDR1 MNHEY, CDR2 SVGAGI.

The CDR3 nucleotides read TGTGCCAGCAGCTTACCTCCCCAGGGCCCTAACTATGGCTACACCTTC. It is translated as CASSLPPQGPNYGYTF. The chain joins TRBV7-2 to TRBJ1-2, with D possibly TRBD1 on 5 matching bases. CDR3 length: 16 residues. V lost 2 bases to trimming and J lost 0 bases, with 13 bases between them. Germline CDR1 reads SGHTA; CDR2 reads FQGNSA.

The V and J genes are TRBV27 and TRBJ2-6; 9 bases match TRBD1. Unmatched junction bases numbered 6, after V lost 5 bases and J lost 4 bases. The length of the CDR3 is 16 residues. From germline, CDR1 is MNHEY and CDR2 SMNVEV (reference sequence). CDR3 coding DNA: TGTGCCAGCAGTGTGAACAGGGGGCCAGGGGCCAACGTCCTGACTTTC. Translating it yields CASSVNRGPGANVLTF.

The rearrangement uses TRBV7-2 and TRBJ2-5; D is unclear. Looked up from germline, CDR1 is SGHTA and CDR2 is FQGNSA. Trimming stripped 3 bases from V and 2 bases from J, with 10 bases between. The CDR3 runs 14 residues. CDR3 loop: CASSLFPEQETQYF. CDR3 in DNA: TGTGCCAGCAGCTTGTTTCCTGAGCAAGAGACCCAGTACTTC.

CDR3 in DNA: TGTGCCAGCAGCCCGGGACACCTAAACACTGAAGCTTTCTTT. This encodes CASSPGHLNTEAFF. This chain connects TRBV7-9 to TRBJ1-1; a possible D gene is TRBD1 (6 bases). Trimming cost V 5 bases and J 2 bases, with 12 bases left between them. The CDR3 length is 14 residues. Germline V gene sequence: CDR1 SEHNR, CDR2 FQNEAQ (reference sequence).

The genes are TRBV19 and TRBJ2-1, with TRBD2 identical over 10 bases. CDR1 is LNHDA, CDR2 SQIVND, per germline (reference sequence). The CDR3 extends over 16 amino acids. The V segment lost 3 bases and the J segment 8 bases; nucleotides outside the gene matches: 10. The CDR3 nucleotides read TGTGCCAGTAGTATTAGCCTAGCGGGAGACTTAGATGAGCAGTTCTTC. Its translation: CASSISLAGDLDEQFF.

The chain uses TRBV4-3 and TRBJ2-1; the match to TRBD2 covers 9 bases. CDR3 length equals 17 residues. V dropped 2 bases and J dropped 9; count of bases not matched to a gene: 14. Germline V gene lookup returns CDR1 LGHNA and CDR2 YSLEER. This CDR3 is CASSQHGSGRKDSEQFF. The CDR3 DNA reads as TGCGCCAGCAGCCAACACGGAAGCGGGAGGAAGGATAGTGAGCAGTTCTTC.

The chain employs TRBV7-3 and TRBJ2-7; perhaps TRBD2 as D (6 bases). This CDR3 has 15 residues. The ends were cut back, 2 bases at V and 6 bases at J, with 17 bases in the middle. From germline, CDR1 is SGHTA and CDR2 FQGTGA. The CDR3 DNA reads as TGTGCCAGCAGCTTAGACCCTCCCCCCGGGGGCGAGCAGTACTTC. It yields the protein CASSLDPPPGGEQYF.

The rearrangement uses TRBV5-1 and TRBJ2-7; 9 bases map to TRBD1. The germline V gene has CDR1 SGHRS and CDR2 YFSETQ. V shed 2 bases, J shed 1 base, and the junction held 7 bases outside the gene matches. The CDR3 sequence is 16 residues long. DNA of the CDR3: TGCGCCAGCAGCTTCCTGGGACAGGGATCATCCTACGAGCAGTACTTC. Its translation is CASSFLGQGSSYEQYF.